The 2 T cell receptor beta chains presented below share a single source sample, sequenced in a study of monozygotic twins with cystic fibrosis. Assay: immunoSEQ multiplex PCR; the TCRdb copy retains only in-frame clones and omits some. This sample has 8,000 to 10,000 clones; about 90% occur once, and the top ten carry roughly 5.9%. Material: blood. The source is a boy younger than 10 with cystic fibrosis.

This chain connects TRBV10-3 to TRBJ2-1; the match to TRBD2 covers 10 bases. CDR1 is ENHRY and CDR2 is SYGVKD in the germline V gene. The CDR3 runs to 17 residues. The V gene end was trimmed by 5 bases and the J gene end by 4 bases; junction bases not matched to a gene: 11. CDR3 DNA sequence: TGTGCCATCAGTTTCGGGGCTAGCGGGGGAACTTACAATGAGCAGTTCTTC. The encoded protein is CAISFGASGGTYNEQFF.

This clone was seen just once. The genes are TRBV2 and TRBJ2-1; TRBD1 matches 10 bases. From germline, CDR1 is SNHLY and CDR2 FYNNEI. V was clipped by 8 bases and J by 6 bases; unmatched bases: 7. This CDR3 has 14 amino acids. The CDR3 sequence is CASGQRTGGNEQFF. As DNA, the CDR3 is TGTGCCAGCGGACAACGGACAGGGGGCAATGAGCAGTTCTTC.